Each of the 10 T cell receptor beta chains below was sequenced from the same sample in a study of blood T cell repertoires in COVID-19. Repertoires were generated with immunoSEQ multiplex PCR, while TCRdb's copy carries only in-frame clones and drops some. This table has about 200,000 clones, 65% to 85% appearing once. The sequenced sample consisted of peripheral blood. Receptors were obtained from a woman aged 45-65 years with acute or convalescent COVID-19.

Here the CDR3 DNA reads TGTGCCAGCAGCTTGGGATTGACAGGGGACCACTCTGGGGCCAACGTCCTGACTTTC. Protein: CASSLGLTGDHSGANVLTF. This chain connects TRBV5-4 to TRBJ2-6; 8 bases agree with TRBD1. The CDR3 extends over 19 amino acids. Germline CDR1 is SGHNT and CDR2 is YYREEE (reference sequence). The V gene end was trimmed by 0 bases and the J gene end by 0 bases; junction bases not matched to a gene: 8.

CDR3 loop: CASSSSGRNYGYTF. The CDR3 nucleotides read TGTGCCAGCAGCTCATCCGGGAGAAACTATGGCTACACCTTC. V and J are TRBV5-4 and TRBJ1-2; D is unclear. Germline values: CDR1 SGHNT, CDR2 YYREEE (reference sequence). Trimming pared 3 bases from V and 2 bases from J, leaving 11 bases between. The CDR3 has 14 residues.

This clone appeared a few times. The genes are TRBV10-1 and TRBJ2-2, with D possibly matching TRBD1 (6 bases). CDR1 and CDR2 from the germline V gene are WNHNN and SYGVQD (reference sequence). This CDR3 comprises 14 residues. V was cut by 6 bases and J by 3 bases, with 11 bases left in between. CDR3 protein: CASSDRNYTGELFF. In nucleotides, the CDR3 is TGCGCCAGCAGCGACAGGAACTACACCGGGGAGCTGTTTTTT.

The chain is built from TRBV9 and TRBJ1-5; D not certain. This CDR3 has 12 residues. V lost 3 bases, J lost 7 bases, and 8 bases lay in between. The germline V gene has CDR1 SGDLS and CDR2 YYNGEE. CDR3 nucleotides: TGTGCCAGCAGCGAGCCCCCCCAGCCCCAGCATTTT. Translated, it gives CASSEPPQPQHF.

This rearrangement joins TRBV18 to TRBJ2-1; 10 nucleotides align to TRBD2. CDR1 is KGHSH, CDR2 LQKENI, per germline. The V and J ends lost 6 bases and 3 bases, in that order; junction bases with no gene match: 8. CDR3 length equals 16 residues. CDR3 nucleotide sequence: TGTGCCAGCTCGGCTAGCGGGAGTCTGTTCTACAATGAGCAGTTCTTC. Translating it yields CASSASGSLFYNEQFF.

The rearrangement links TRBV7-7 to TRBJ2-7, with D perhaps matching TRBD1 (6 bases). The CDR3 extends over 13 amino acids. Germline-derived CDR1 and CDR2 are SSHAT and FNYEAQ (reference sequence). V lost 5 bases and J lost 7, with 15 bases in between. This CDR3 reads CASSPNRDGEQYF. CDR3 DNA: TGTGCCAGCAGCCCTAACAGGGATGGAGAGCAGTACTTC. The entire variable domain, with the rest obtained from reference TRBV7-7 and TRBJ2-7, is as follows: GAGVSQSPRYKVTKRGQDVTLRCDPISSHATLYWYQQALGQGPEFLTYFNYEAQPDKSGLPSDRFSAERPEGSISTLTIQRTEQRDSAMYRCASSPNRDGEQYFGPGTRLTVT.

This clone was found a few times. This chain connects TRBV28 to TRBJ2-3; 8 bases agree with TRBD1. Germline lookup yields CDR1 MDHEN and CDR2 SYDVKM. The CDR3 covers 20 residues. V lost 3 bases, J lost 3 bases, and 20 bases stayed unmatched. The CDR3, as DNA: TGTGCCAGCAGTTTTTCCACCGTATTGCAGGGGGCGAGATGGACAGATACGCAGTATTTT. It codes for CASSFSTVLQGARWTDTQYF.

On this clone itself: Distinct nucleotide sequences in the sample also encode this CDR3. The gene calls are TRBV12-3 or TRBV12-4 and TRBJ1-1; D is perhaps TRBD1 (5 bases). The CDR3 runs 13 residues. Trimming pared 5 bases from V and 1 base from J, leaving 8 bases between. CDR3: CASSDRGNTEAFF. The CDR3, as DNA: TGTGCCAGCAGTGACAGAGGGAACACTGAAGCTTTCTTT.

The gene calls are TRBV10-2 and TRBJ2-7; 8 nucleotides agree with TRBD2. Germline loops: CDR1 WSHSY, CDR2 SAAADI. There are 14 residues in the CDR3. V gave up 10 bases and J gave up 5 bases; unmatched junction bases: 13. The CDR3 DNA reads TGCGCCACCTATCAAGCGGGAGCCCCCCACGAGCAGTACTTC. Translation gives CATYQAGAPHEQYF.

This chain's CDR3 is CASSPGLANNEQFF. The CDR3 nucleotides are TGTGCCAGCTCACCGGGACTGGCTAACAATGAGCAGTTCTTC. This chain connects TRBV18 to TRBJ2-1; D perhaps matches TRBD2 (6 bases). The germline CDR1 and CDR2 sequences are KGHSH and LQKENI. CDR3 size: 14 residues. V lost 3 bases and J lost 5, with 11 bases in between.